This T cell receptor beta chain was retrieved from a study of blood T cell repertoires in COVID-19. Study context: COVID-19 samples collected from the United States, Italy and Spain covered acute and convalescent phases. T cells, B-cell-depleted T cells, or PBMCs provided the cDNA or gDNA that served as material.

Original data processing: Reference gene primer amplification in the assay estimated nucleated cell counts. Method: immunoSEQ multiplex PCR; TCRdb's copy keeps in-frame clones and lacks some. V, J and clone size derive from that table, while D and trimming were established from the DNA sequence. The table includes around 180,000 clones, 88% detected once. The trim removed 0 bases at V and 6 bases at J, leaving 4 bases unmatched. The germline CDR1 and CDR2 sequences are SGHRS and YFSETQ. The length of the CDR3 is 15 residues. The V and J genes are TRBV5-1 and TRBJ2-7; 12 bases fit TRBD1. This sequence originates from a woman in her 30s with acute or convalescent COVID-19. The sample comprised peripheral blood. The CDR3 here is CASSLAGTGGLEQYF. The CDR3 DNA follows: TGCGCCAGCAGCTTGGCCGGGACAGGGGGCCTCGAGCAGTACTTC.